The 6 T cell receptor beta chains listed next were all sequenced from one sample in a study of T cells expressing NK-cell markers. TCRdb re-analyzed the 5' RACE reads; it lists each CDR3 protein once, without DNA. This sample's clone table lists roughly 280,000 distinct CDR3 sequences. The sequencing input was blood T cells: a sorted CD56 or NKG2C T cell subset, CD4+ or CD8+ T cells, or bulk PBMC T cells (not recorded which). These receptors originate from a man between 18 and 29 years old in good health.

The chain is built from TRBV24-1 and TRBJ2-2; TCRdb's D call of TRBD1 is untestable without DNA. The length of the CDR3 is 13 residues. Germline CDR1 KGHDR, CDR2 SFDVKD. CDR3 amino acids: CATGGQNTGELFF.

The V call is TRBV20-1, the J call TRBJ2-3; TCRdb lists TRBD1, though no DNA is available to test this call. The CDR3 is 16 amino acids. Per the germline V gene, CDR1 is DFQATT and CDR2 is SNEGSKA (reference sequence). The chain's CDR3 is CSAQPGTGFSTDTQYF.

The chain employs TRBV23-1 and TRBJ2-5. TRBV23-1 belongs to the ORF category, with a function that is uncertain. The CDR3 totals 15 residues. The CDR3 sequence is CASSQFAGSQETQYF.

The rearrangement links TRBV29-1 to TRBJ1-2; TCRdb returns TRBD1, unconfirmable since there is no DNA. The V gene's germline CDR1 is SQVTM and CDR2 ANQGSEA. This CDR3 has 11 residues. The CDR3 is CSVEGGGGYTF.

V is TRBV20-1 and J is TRBJ1-1; TCRdb picks TRBD1, but there is no DNA to check that call. CDR1 is DFQATT, CDR2 SNEGSKA, per germline (reference sequence). The CDR3 totals 15 residues. CDR3 amino acids: CSASRPDRAFTEAFF.

The gene calls are TRBV20-1 and TRBJ2-3; checking the TCRdb D call of TRBD2 is not possible without DNA. Germline CDR1 is DFQATT and CDR2 is SNEGSKA (reference sequence). This CDR3 contains 13 residues. The CDR3 spells CSASLLAGFTQYF.